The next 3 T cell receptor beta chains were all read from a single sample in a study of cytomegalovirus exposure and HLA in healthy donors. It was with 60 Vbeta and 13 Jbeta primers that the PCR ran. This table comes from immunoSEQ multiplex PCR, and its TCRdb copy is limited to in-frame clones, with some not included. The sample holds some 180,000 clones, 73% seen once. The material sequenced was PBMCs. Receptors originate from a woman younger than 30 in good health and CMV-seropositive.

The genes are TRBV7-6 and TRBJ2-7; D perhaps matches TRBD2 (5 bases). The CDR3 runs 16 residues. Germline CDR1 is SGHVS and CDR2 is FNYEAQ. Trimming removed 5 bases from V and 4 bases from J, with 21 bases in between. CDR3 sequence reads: CASSPVFIGSSYEQYF. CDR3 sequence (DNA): TGTGCCAGCAGCCCCGTTTTTATAGGGAGTTCGTACGAGCAGTACTTC.

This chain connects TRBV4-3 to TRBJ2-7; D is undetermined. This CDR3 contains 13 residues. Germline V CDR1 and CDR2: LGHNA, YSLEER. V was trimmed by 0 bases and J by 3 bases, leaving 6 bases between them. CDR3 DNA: TGCGCCAGCAGCCAAGATCTCGGCTACGAGCAGTACTTC. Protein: CASSQDLGYEQYF.

The CDR3 DNA reads as TGTGCCAGCCGAACTAGGGCTCTAGCGGGGAACGAGCAGTACTTC. Encoded protein: CASRTRALAGNEQYF. This chain connects TRBV28 to TRBJ2-7, with TRBD2 identical over 9 bases. CDR1 and CDR2 (germline): MDHEN, SYDVKM. The CDR3 consists of 15 residues. Unmatched junction bases numbered 13, after V lost 8 bases and J lost 5 bases.